Detailed here is one T cell receptor beta chain. This sample was included in a study of T cells in Graves' hyperthyroidism and ophthalmopathy. Amplified TCR beta CDR3 regions derived from RNA transcripts. HTBI primers were used for first-round RT-PCR of the TCR CDR3. TCRdb ran MiXCR on the multiplex PCR reads and lists one entry per CDR3 protein. The top ten clones hold about 7.7% of a sample with 600,000 to 700,000 distinct CDR3 sequences, about 45% of them seen once. The CDR3 runs 14 residues. Germline-derived CDR1 and CDR2 are SGHVS and FQNEAQ. Trimming cost V 5 bases and J 7 bases, with 12 bases left between them.

This rearrangement joins TRBV7-8 to TRBJ1-6; D uncertain. The TCR comes from an adult man with Graves' disease, either hyperthyroidism or ophthalmopathy (not recorded which). Sequencing was performed on peripheral blood or thyroid tissue (not recorded which). The CDR3 region is CASSRPGGNSPLHF. The DNA of the CDR3 is TGTGCCAGCAGCCGGCCAGGAGGCAATTCACCCCTCCACTTT.